This TCR beta chain comes out of a study of Tregs in tolerant kidney transplant recipients (dated by TCRdb to between 2019 and 2020). Turning to the overall study: Before combined kidney and bone marrow transplantation, this study identified donor-specific regulatory T cells using TCRbeta sequencing and then followed those same cells after transplant. TCRbeta repertoire sequencing was used in a few healthy controls to compare several ways of expanding Tregs specific for an allogeneic donor.

For TCRbeta CDR3 sequencing, genomic DNA was extracted from sorted cells using the QIAGEN DNeasy Blood and Tissue Kit. Through immunoSEQ, high-throughput TCRbeta CDR3 sequencing was done commercially, including PCR amplification with internal controls and bias correction. The original methods were these. Unique productive TCRbeta sequences were defined by CDR3 nucleotide sequence where primers matched, and otherwise by CDR3 amino acid sequence together with Vbeta and Jbeta genes. To correct sorting error, sequences shared between sorted populations at a frequency ratio of 2:1 or less were removed; the rest were assigned to the higher population. A sequence counted as donor-reactive if, in CFSE-low cells, the sequence had a frequency of at least 0.01% and was expanded at least 5-fold compared with unstimulated cells. Jensen-Shannon divergence, calculated on the top 100 TCRbeta sequences ranked by frequency, was used to quantify repertoire divergence. For any sample with multiple sequencing runs, sorting error was corrected in each run separately before the runs were pooled. TCRdb's version of the immuneACCESS table is confined to in-frame rearrangements and falls short of the full clone set. An unresolved V gene accounts for under half of the shortfall where checked; the remainder is of unknown origin. That table furnishes V, J and clone size, whereas the DNA furnished D and trimming. The sample yields 240,000 or so clones; about 80% were counted once. The ten top clones hold over 0.5% of the sample.

Unstimulated Tregs (CD4+CD25+CD127-), CD4+ non-Tregs (CD4+CD25-), CD4 and CD8 cells were FACS-sorted from thawed PBMCs. Blood from healthy controls was obtained either as purchased buffy coats or from healthy volunteers. Healthy control blood was processed to PBMCs with a Ficoll density gradient and then cryopreserved, whereas patient PBMCs were collected both before and after transplant. From the cysteine through the phenylalanine, the CDR3 covers 14 amino acids. Only CDR3 DNA remains: 42 bases, in frame from the first base. V loses 6 bases, J loses 0 bases, and the germline ends lie 8 bases apart. CDR1 and CDR2 are drawn from the germline V gene: MNHNS, SASEGT. Overall study results and their limits: Expanding Tregs with activated donor B cells appeared to identify the most biologically relevant and donor-specific TCRbeta repertoire. Biological reproducibility was not examined directly, but technical replication error appeared to be minimal. The study was limited by small patient numbers, and the findings need validation in larger populations and under other immunosuppression protocols.

Turning to this clone: This clone's antigen is unknown. No much larger clone is present one base from it, and per-base qualities are unavailable.

The V gene is TRBV6-1 and the J gene is TRBJ1-4, with no D gene named confidently. The receptor was isolated from a human donor in good health. Sequencing input: CD4+ T cells from blood. The CDR3 corresponds to CASRIQTTNEKLFF. The nucleotides read TGTGCCAGCAGGATACAGACAACTAATGAAAAACTGTTTTTT.